This TCR beta chain was sequenced during a study of blood T cell repertoires in COVID-19. Study information: Researchers got acute and convalescent COVID-19 samples from the United States, Italy and Spain. T cells, B-cell-depleted T cells, or PBMCs supplied cDNA or gDNA.

Methods used by the authors: For nucleated cells, counts were estimated from reference gene primer amplification. The repertoire was sequenced with immunoSEQ multiplex PCR; TCRdb's copy has only in-frame clones and lacks some. D and trimming were read from the DNA, whereas the V and J calls and clone size are those reported in that table. Among tens of thousands of clones listed, approximately 86% were seen once. This TCR derives from a man aged 40-50 years with acute or convalescent COVID-19. The specimen sequenced was peripheral blood.

The DNA of the CDR3 is TGTGCCAGCAGTCAACGGACAGGACCTCATGGCTACACCTTC. Translation gives CASSQRTGPHGYTF. The rearrangement joins TRBV3-1 (or the pseudogene TRBV3-2) to TRBJ1-2, with 7 bases lining up with TRBD1. The V gene's germline CDR1 is LGHDT and CDR2 YNNKEL (reference sequence). This CDR3 comprises 14 residues. The trim removed 6 bases at V and 6 bases at J, leaving 10 bases unmatched.